This paragraph reports one T cell receptor (beta chain). Since the CDR3 does not end with the conserved phenylalanine or tryptophan, this likely comes from a read error. Trimming took off 5 bases at V and 6 bases at J, with 10 bases between the two ends. The CDR3 length is 12 residues. Germline CDR1 is MNHEY and CDR2 is SVGAGI. This entry comes from a study of tumor-infiltrating lymphocytes in primary liver carcinoma. Production of TCR beta cDNA used roughly 500 ng total RNA together with a constant-region primer. Amplification in three nested multiplex PCR rounds with slightly modified ARM-PCR gave rise to TCR beta libraries. Running roughly 10 cycles apiece, the first two PCR rounds relied on TRBV1-TRBV30 forward primers together with a C-beta reverse primer. TCRdb reanalysed the multiplex PCR reads using MiXCR and keeps one entry per CDR3 protein. The sample shows about 350,000 distinct CDR3 sequences, less than 65% of them seen only once.

The researchers obtained blood RNA from unsorted whole blood and also extracted germline DNA. The sample comprised peripheral blood. The V gene is TRBV6-5, the J gene TRBJ1-2; D is possibly TRBD1 (6 bases). The TCR originated in a man aged 40-50 years with primary liver carcinoma and hepatitis B virus infection. Here the CDR3 DNA reads TGTGCCAGCAGTCACAGGGCAAATGGCTACACCATC. It translates to CASSHRANGYTI.